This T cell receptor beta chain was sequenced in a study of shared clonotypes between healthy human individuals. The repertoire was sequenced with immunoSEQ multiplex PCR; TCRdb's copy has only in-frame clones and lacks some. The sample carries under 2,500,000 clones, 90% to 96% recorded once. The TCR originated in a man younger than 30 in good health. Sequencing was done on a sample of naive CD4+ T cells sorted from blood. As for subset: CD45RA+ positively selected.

In nucleotides, the CDR3 is TGTGCCAGCAGTGCTCCGGGAGGGAACTATGGCTACACCTTC. It codes for CASSAPGGNYGYTF. The chain joins TRBV6-6 to TRBJ1-2; D is undetermined. Trimming took off 5 bases at V and 2 bases at J, with 12 bases between the two ends. Germline loops: CDR1 MNHNY, CDR2 SVGAGI (reference sequence). The CDR3 extends over 14 amino acids.